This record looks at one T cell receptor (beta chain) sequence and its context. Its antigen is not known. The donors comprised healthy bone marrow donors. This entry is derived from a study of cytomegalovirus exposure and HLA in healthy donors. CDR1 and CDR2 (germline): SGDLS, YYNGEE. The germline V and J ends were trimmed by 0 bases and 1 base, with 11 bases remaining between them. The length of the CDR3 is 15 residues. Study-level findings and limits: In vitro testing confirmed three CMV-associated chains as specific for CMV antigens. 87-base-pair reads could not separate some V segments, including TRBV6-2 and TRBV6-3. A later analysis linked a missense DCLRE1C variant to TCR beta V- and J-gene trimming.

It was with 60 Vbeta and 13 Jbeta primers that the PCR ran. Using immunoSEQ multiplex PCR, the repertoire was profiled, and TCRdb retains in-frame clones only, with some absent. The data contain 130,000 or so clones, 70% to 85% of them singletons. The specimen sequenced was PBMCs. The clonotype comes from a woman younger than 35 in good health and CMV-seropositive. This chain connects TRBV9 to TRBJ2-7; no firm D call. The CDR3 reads CASSVEDSKSYEQYF. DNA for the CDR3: TGTGCCAGCAGCGTAGAGGATAGCAAGTCCTACGAGCAGTACTTC.